The TCR beta chain under discussion was sequenced for a study of blood T cell repertoires in COVID-19. TCRdb's table, derived via immunoSEQ multiplex PCR, lists solely in-frame clones and lacks some. The sample holds around 130,000 clones, approximately 84% seen once. CDR3 length: 15 amino acids. V lost 3 bases to trimming and J lost 4 bases; unmatched junction nucleotides: 6. Per germline, CDR1 LNHDA and CDR2 SQIVND (reference sequence). The TCR comes from a woman aged 80 or over with acute or convalescent COVID-19. V usage is TRBV19 and J usage is TRBJ2-3, with TRBD2 matching over 8 bases. Sequencing used peripheral blood. The CDR3 region is CASSIDREGADTQYF. The DNA for the CDR3 is TGTGCCAGTAGTATTGATCGGGAGGGGGCAGATACGCAGTATTTT.